The 31 T cell receptor beta chains listed next were all sequenced from one sample in a study of shared clonotypes between healthy human individuals. The protocol was immunoSEQ multiplex PCR, while the TCRdb copy is restricted to in-frame clones and leaves out a portion. The data show roughly 700,000 clones, 90% seen once. The sample consisted of memory CD8+ T cells from PBMCs. Regarding subset: CD45RO+ cells pooled with CCR7-negative TemRA cells. The receptor source for this set is a man younger than 30 in good health. Some clones in this sample may be carry-over from other donors' samples.

The chain links TRBV4-1 to TRBJ2-1; D might be TRBD1 or TRBD2, each matching 5 bases. This CDR3 region has 15 residues. The germline V and J ends were trimmed by 3 bases and 7 bases, with 16 bases remaining between them. The germline CDR1 and CDR2 sequences are MGHRA and YSYEKL. Written as DNA, the CDR3 is TGCGCCAGCAGCCAGGTACCGGGGCCCTCGAATGAGCAGTTCTTC. It is translated as CASSQVPGPSNEQFF.

V and J are TRBV7-7 and TRBJ2-5; TRBD1 matches 11 bases. Germline values: CDR1 SSHAT, CDR2 FNYEAQ (reference sequence). Losses at the gene ends were 5 bases for V and 2 bases for J; bases not matched to a gene: 10. The CDR3 spans 17 residues. Written as DNA, the CDR3 is TGTGCCAGCAGCCCAGGGACATGGGACAGGGGGCAAGAGACCCAGTACTTC. Encoded protein: CASSPGTWDRGQETQYF.

This clone was seen a handful of times. The chain couples TRBV11-2 to TRBJ2-7; D is perhaps TRBD1 (6 bases). The CDR3 consists of 13 residues. Germline V lookup: CDR1 SGHAT, CDR2 FQNNGV. Trimming took off 5 bases at V and 12 bases at J, with 20 bases between the two ends. This CDR3 is CASSTGTRAYGYF. DNA for the CDR3: TGTGCCAGCAGCACCGGGACACGGGCGTATGGGTACTTC. Full variable domain (missing parts from reference TRBV11-2 and TRBJ2-7): EAGVAQSPRYKIIEKRQSVAFWCNPISGHATLYWYQQILGQGPKLLIQFQNNGVVDDSQLPKDRFSAERLKGVDSTLKIQPAKLEDSAVYLCASSTGTRAYGYFGPGTRLTVT.

For the CDR3, the DNA is TGTGCCAGTAGTCTGCGGACACGAGGCCGTACCTACGAGCAGTACTTC. It specifies CASSLRTRGRTYEQYF. The chain combines TRBV19 with TRBJ2-7; tentatively, D is TRBD1 (5 bases). V lost 5 bases, J lost 2 bases, and 19 bases lay in between. Germline V CDR1 and CDR2: LNHDA, SQIVND (reference sequence). The CDR3 runs to 16 residues. Combining the CDR3 with reference TRBV19 and TRBJ2-7 gives the whole variable domain DGGITQSPKYLFRKEGQNVTLSCEQNLNHDAMYWYRQDPGQGLRLIYYSQIVNDFQKGDIAEGYSVSREKKESFPLTVTSAQKNPTAFYLCASSLRTRGRTYEQYFGPGTRLTVT.

J is TRBJ1-1 and V is TRBV27, with D hard to call. The CDR3 covers 14 residues. CDR1 MNHEY and CDR2 SMNVEV come from the germline V gene (reference sequence). V lost 8 bases and J 7 bases, leaving 20 bases between the germline ends. Here the CDR3 DNA reads TGTGCCAGCGGAGTGGAGGGTGGGATGGGTGAAGCTTTCTTT. It codes for CASGVEGGMGEAFF.

This clone was picked up a small number of times. Other DNA sequences in the same sample also yield this CDR3. The rearrangement links TRBV27 to TRBJ2-7; D not certain. V was pared by 0 bases and J by 3 bases, with 9 bases between. Germline lookup yields CDR1 MNHEY and CDR2 SMNVEV (reference sequence). This CDR3 is 14 amino acids long. The DNA of the CDR3 is TGTGCCAGCAGTTTATCGGGCAGGAACTACGAGCAGTACTTC. It is translated as CASSLSGRNYEQYF.

The table lists this clone with a count of one. This chain connects TRBV28 to TRBJ2-3, with a tentative D call TRBD2 (6 bases). This CDR3 region has 14 residues. Trimming left V 6 bases short and J 4 bases short, with 14 bases between. Germline CDR1 is MDHEN and CDR2 is SYDVKM. CDR3 sequence: CASRGTGEADTQYF. CDR3 nucleotide sequence: TGTGCCAGCAGGGGGACGGGGGAGGCAGATACGCAGTATTTT.

The chain uses TRBV2 and TRBJ2-3, with D possibly TRBD2 on 5 matching bases. V was shortened by 6 bases and J by 5 bases, with 15 bases between the two germline ends. The CDR3 totals 14 residues. CDR1 is SNHLY, CDR2 FYNNEI, per germline. The CDR3 loop is CASRGRDDLDTQYF. The CDR3 DNA is TGTGCCAGCAGAGGCCGGGATGATCTAGATACGCAGTATTTT.

V is TRBV4-1 and J is TRBJ1-4; tentative D call: TRBD1 (5 bases). Trimming pared 4 bases from V and 6 bases from J, leaving 18 bases between. The CDR3 sequence is 16 residues long. Germline V gene lookup returns CDR1 MGHRA and CDR2 YSYEKL. The CDR3 sequence: CASSRSIEGTYEKLFF. For the CDR3, the DNA is TGCGCCAGCAGCCGCTCGATTGAGGGGACCTATGAAAAACTGTTTTTT.

This clone came up once. This chain connects TRBV5-1 to TRBJ2-7; D is undetermined. Between the trimmed V and J ends, which lost 0 bases and 2 bases, there was a span of 18 bases. CDR1 is SGHRS and CDR2 is YFSETQ in the germline V gene. The CDR3 is made up of 17 amino acids. The CDR3 DNA follows: TGCGCCAGCAGCTTGGTAACTACGGGTGGGTCAACCTACGAGCAGTACTTC. It is translated as CASSLVTTGGSTYEQYF. The variable domain in full, with the rest retrieved from reference TRBV5-1 and TRBJ2-7, is KAGVTQTPRYLIKTRGQQVTLSCSPISGHRSVSWYQQTPGQGLQFLFEYFSETQRNKGNFPGRFSGRQFSNSRSEMNVSTLELGDSALYLCASSLVTTGGSTYEQYFGPGTRLTVT.

This clone was counted a single time. The rearrangement uses TRBV10-1 and TRBJ2-2; 8 bases line up with TRBD2. The CDR3 contains 16 residues. The V and J ends lost 3 bases and 4 bases, in that order; junction bases with no gene match: 7. Germline V lookup: CDR1 WNHNN, CDR2 SYGVQD (reference sequence). The CDR3: CASSDRAGEGTGELFF. The CDR3 DNA sequence: TGCGCCAGCAGTGACCGAGCGGGAGAAGGCACCGGGGAGCTGTTTTTT.

This chain uses TRBV4-1 with TRBJ2-7, with a possible D match to TRBD2 (6 bases). CDR3 size: 14 residues. Trimming stripped 4 bases from V and 5 bases from J, with 15 bases between. The germline V gene has CDR1 MGHRA and CDR2 YSYEKL. The CDR3 DNA reads TGCGCCAGCAGCCCTCCCGGGAGCCCGGACGAGCAGTACTTC. Residues: CASSPPGSPDEQYF.

The chain has TRBV15 and TRBJ2-1; the D gene is possibly TRBD2 (5 bases). The CDR3 runs to 18 residues. CDR1 is LNHNV, CDR2 YYDKDF, per germline (reference sequence). The V end was cut by 3 bases, the J end by 8 bases, with 26 bases between. CDR3 amino acids: CATSRAPTSAPASDEQFF. The DNA for the CDR3 is TGTGCCACCAGCAGGGCCCCCACTAGTGCCCCAGCGTCTGATGAGCAGTTCTTC. The entire variable domain, with the rest obtained from reference TRBV15 and TRBJ2-1, is as follows: DAMVIQNPRYQVTQFGKPVTLSCSQTLNHNVMYWYQQKSSQAPKLLFHYYDKDFNNEADTPDNFQSRRPNTSFCFLDIRSPGLGDTAMYLCATSRAPTSAPASDEQFFGPGTRLTVL.

The chain is built from TRBV5-1 and TRBJ1-2; D is perhaps TRBD1 (5 bases). V dropped 3 bases and J dropped 4 bases, with 10 bases sitting between them. The CDR3 has 13 residues. Germline V CDR1 and CDR2: SGHRS, YFSETQ. DNA of the CDR3: TGCGCCAGCAGCTCACGGGACCTCTATGGCTACACCTTC. Translating gives CASSSRDLYGYTF.

This sequence joins TRBV4-1 and TRBJ2-1; TRBD2 agrees at 12 bases. Trimming cost V 1 base and J 8 bases; bases outside gene matches: 6. The CDR3 sequence is 16 residues long. CDR1 MGHRA and CDR2 YSYEKL come from the germline V gene. As DNA, the CDR3 is TGCGCCAGCAGCCAAGGGACGGGACTAGCGGGCCATGAGCAGTTCTTC. Residues: CASSQGTGLAGHEQFF.

The chain joins TRBV11-2 to TRBJ2-7, with 10 bases fitting TRBD1. This CDR3 is 16 amino acids long. After removal of 5 bases from V and 4 bases from J, the junction contained 11 bases not matched to a gene. Germline CDR1 reads SGHAT; CDR2 reads FQNNGV. The CDR3 DNA reads as TGTGCCAGCAGCCCATGGACCGGGACAGGGGAATACGAGCAGTACTTC. Residues: CASSPWTGTGEYEQYF.

The J gene is TRBJ2-5, the V gene TRBV28; 14 positions agree with TRBD2. There are 16 residues in the CDR3. Germline V gives CDR1 MDHEN, CDR2 SYDVKM. J gave up 1 base and V 5 bases, and 3 bases lay outside the gene matches. As DNA, the CDR3 is TGTGCCAGCAGTCCGGGGACTAGCGGGAGCCAAGAGACCCAGTACTTC. Its translation: CASSPGTSGSQETQYF.

The rearrangement joins TRBV27 to TRBJ1-1; TRBD1 is a possible D gene (6 bases). With 0 bases removed from V and 1 base from J, the gap between germline ends came to 9 bases. This CDR3 region has 15 residues. CDR1 and CDR2 from the germline V gene are MNHEY and SMNVEV (reference sequence). Here the CDR3 DNA reads TGTGCCAGCAGTTTATCCACCAGGGGGAACACTGAAGCTTTCTTT. Amino acids: CASSLSTRGNTEAFF.

This chain connects TRBV19 to TRBJ2-7; 7 nucleotides align to TRBD2. The germline CDR1 and CDR2 sequences are LNHDA and SQIVND (reference sequence). The V gene end was trimmed by 3 bases and the J gene end by 6 bases; junction bases not matched to a gene: 5. The CDR3 loop spans 13 amino acids. CDR3 loop: CASSILTSAEQYF. The CDR3 bases are TGTGCCAGTAGTATCCTCACTAGCGCCGAGCAGTACTTC.

The DNA of the CDR3 is TGTGCCAGCAGTGAAGGCGGGACAGGGGTTTACGAGCAGTACTTC. Its protein product is CASSEGGTGVYEQYF. The chain is built from TRBV2 and TRBJ2-7; TRBD1 aligns across 10 bases. The junction had 4 bases not matched to a gene; V was cut back by 1 base and J by 4 bases. This CDR3 is built from 15 residues. CDR1 is SNHLY, CDR2 FYNNEI, per germline.

The chain recombines TRBV9 with TRBJ2-2; D unresolved. The CDR3 is 18 amino acids. The ends were cut back, 2 bases at V and 2 bases at J, with 19 bases in the middle. The V gene's germline CDR1 is SGDLS and CDR2 YYNGEE. The CDR3 DNA sequence: TGTGCCAGCAGCGTTAGCCCCACTGCAAAACTTAACACCGGGGAGCTGTTTTTT. Protein: CASSVSPTAKLNTGELFF.

A single count supports this clone. The V gene is TRBV12-5, the J gene TRBJ2-5; 8 nucleotides match TRBD1. Per the germline V gene, CDR1 is LGHNT and CDR2 is FRNRAP. Unmatched junction bases numbered 14, after V lost 6 bases and J lost 5 bases. The CDR3 is 16 residues long. DNA for the CDR3: TGTGCTAGTGGACGGACAACGCAGGGGGCAATGGAGACCCAGTACTTC. Translation gives CASGRTTQGAMETQYF.

The V gene is TRBV7-9, the J gene TRBJ2-7; 9 nucleotides line up with TRBD2. Per germline, CDR1 SEHNR and CDR2 FQNEAQ (reference sequence). CDR3 length: 15 amino acids. V lost 1 base and J lost 2; bases outside the gene matches: 3. CDR3: CASSLGLAETYEQYF. The CDR3 DNA follows: TGTGCCAGCAGCTTAGGACTAGCGGAGACCTACGAGCAGTACTTC.

J is TRBJ1-2 and V is TRBV7-8; D call uncertain. The CDR3 length is 14 residues. Trimming removed 1 base at V and 6 bases at J, with 12 bases between. CDR1 and CDR2 from the germline V gene are SGHVS and FQNEAQ. The DNA for the CDR3 is TGTGCCAGCAGCTTAGGGGCCAGCAAAGATGGCTACACCTTC. Residues: CASSLGASKDGYTF.

This clone was detected once. This chain links TRBV7-9 with TRBJ2-1, with D perhaps matching TRBD2 (5 bases). V lost 3 bases, J lost 0 bases, and 12 bases lay in between. The CDR3 is made up of 16 amino acids. Germline V gives CDR1 SEHNR, CDR2 FQNEAQ (reference sequence). This CDR3 is CASSFIAISSYNEQFF. Here the CDR3 DNA reads TGTGCCAGCAGCTTTATAGCGATTAGCTCCTACAATGAGCAGTTCTTC.

This clone was seen a few times. V usage is TRBV30 and J usage is TRBJ1-4; no clear D. The CDR3 is 10 amino acids. The germline V gene has CDR1 GTSNPN and CDR2 SVGIG (reference sequence). Here the CDR3 reads CALGLEKLFF. CDR3 sequence (DNA): TGTGCGCTCGGGTTGGAAAAACTGTTTTTT.

The chain couples TRBV7-2 to TRBJ2-1; D gene ambiguous. CDR1 and CDR2 from the germline V gene are SGHTA and FQGNSA. CDR3 size: 13 residues. V was pared by 5 bases and J by 5 bases, with 10 bases between. The CDR3 loop is CASSPTLNNEQFF. The CDR3 DNA is TGTGCCAGCAGCCCCACCTTAAACAATGAGCAGTTCTTC.

The CDR3 reads CASSLRGTKETQYF. The CDR3 DNA is TGTGCCAGCAGCTTACGGGGAACGAAAGAGACCCAGTACTTC. V is TRBV7-9 and J is TRBJ2-5; D is possibly TRBD2 (5 bases). CDR1 and CDR2 from the germline V gene are SEHNR and FQNEAQ (reference sequence). CDR3 length: 14 residues. The V end lost 2 bases, the J end lost 3 bases, and 10 bases lay between the germline ends.

The rearrangement links TRBV11-2 to TRBJ1-5, with D possibly TRBD1 on 5 matching bases. The CDR3 sequence is 16 residues long. Germline CDR1 is SGHAT and CDR2 is FQNNGV. Trimming removed 1 base at V and 0 bases at J, with 10 bases between. The CDR3 is CASSLGPGYSNQPQHF. The CDR3 DNA sequence: TGTGCCAGCAGCTTAGGCCCAGGGTATAGCAATCAGCCCCAGCATTTT. The full variable domain, in which reference TRBV11-2 and TRBJ1-5 provide the parts outside the CDR3, is EAGVAQSPRYKIIEKRQSVAFWCNPISGHATLYWYQQILGQGPKLLIQFQNNGVVDDSQLPKDRFSAERLKGVDSTLKIQPAKLEDSAVYLCASSLGPGYSNQPQHFGDGTRLSIL.

The chain recombines TRBV28 with TRBJ2-5; 8 positions agree with TRBD1. J gave up 0 bases and V 1 base, and 1 base lay outside the gene matches. This CDR3 region has 15 residues. Germline V gene data show CDR1 as MDHEN and CDR2 as SYDVKM. In DNA form, the CDR3 reads TGTGCCAGCAGTTTATCAGGGGGCAACCAAGAGACCCAGTACTTC. This codes for CASSLSGGNQETQYF.

This clone was counted only a few times. This specimen includes other DNA sequences encoding the same CDR3. This chain uses TRBV14 with TRBJ1-1; D unclear. Germline V lookup: CDR1 SGHDN, CDR2 FVKESK. Between the trimmed V and J ends, which lost 1 base and 3 bases, there was a span of 6 bases. The CDR3 has 13 amino acids. The DNA of the CDR3 is TGTGCCAGCAGCCAAGCCGGGGACACTGAAGCTTTCTTT. Residues: CASSQAGDTEAFF.